The T cell receptor beta chain described here comes from a study of cytomegalovirus exposure and HLA in healthy donors. As for the study in general: HLA-typed donors were the source of approximately 88 million unique TCRs, which an early data release held.

This clone showed up just a few times. Its antigen is currently unknown. The PCR used 60 Vbeta and 13 Jbeta primers. Sequencing was performed with immunoSEQ multiplex PCR; in TCRdb, only in-frame clones are kept and a portion is missing. The data contain 200,000 to 250,000 clones, around 79% of them singletons. The CDR3 has 14 residues. Germline CDR1 is SGHRS and CDR2 is YFSETQ. V lost 4 bases to trimming and J lost 7 bases; unmatched junction nucleotides: 4. General observations from the study: In vitro confirmation showed a few CMV-associated chains to be CMV antigen specific. Later on, an analysis showed TCR association rates differing by HLA locus, with DRB1 the most and HLA-C the fewest. A later analysis found that most CMV-associated TCR beta chains appeared HLA-restricted.

This TCR was recovered from a man younger than 30 in good health and CMV-seronegative. Sequencing was performed on PBMCs. The chain has TRBV5-1 and TRBJ1-6; the match to TRBD1 covers 8 bases. CDR3 nucleotide sequence: TGCGCCAGCAGCCCGACAGGGGTAAATTCACCCCTCCACTTT. Amino acid sequence: CASSPTGVNSPLHF.